The clone carrying this T cell receptor beta chain occurred a few times. Its specificity is unknown. This specimen belongs to a study of T-cell memory formation after mild COVID-19. Trimming took off 0 bases at V and 0 bases at J, with 9 bases between the two ends. CDR1 is SGHRS, CDR2 YFSETQ, per germline. The CDR3 spans 15 residues. A 5'RACE reaction primed in the constant segment made cDNA libraries of TCR alpha and TCR beta, and these carried sample barcodes and UMIs. MiXCR, applied by TCRdb to the 5' RACE reads, yields one record per CDR3 protein. The data show approximately 490,000 distinct CDR3 sequences, with 20% seen just once and around 13% held by the top ten. Findings of the study overall: Memory from before infection featured some responding clones, which suggests cross-reactive memory joined. In second-wave clones peaking day 37, SARS-CoV-2 specificity remained unconfirmed.

The sequenced sample consisted of PBMCs or a T cell subset sorted from them (not recorded which). The genes are TRBV5-1 and TRBJ2-5; perhaps D is TRBD1 or TRBD2 (5 bases each). This receptor was taken from an adult woman who had mild COVID-19 (a few samples of this study predate the infection). Cell type and time point are not known. CDR3 DNA sequence: TGCGCCAGCAGCTTGGAGCGAGGGGACCAAGAGACCCAGTACTTC. This codes for CASSLERGDQETQYF. Based on the CDR3 plus reference TRBV5-1 and TRBJ2-5, the full variable domain is KAGVTQTPRYLIKTRGQQVTLSCSPISGHRSVSWYQQTPGQGLQFLFEYFSETQRNKGNFPGRFSGRQFSNSRSEMNVSTLELGDSALYLCASSLERGDQETQYFGPGTRLLVL.